Shown below are 14 T cell receptor beta chains from a single sample sequenced in a study of cytomegalovirus exposure and HLA in healthy donors. PCR primers comprised 60 Vbeta and 13 Jbeta primers. Using immunoSEQ multiplex PCR, the repertoire was profiled, and TCRdb retains in-frame clones only, with some absent. The data show some 180,000 clones, roughly 75% seen once. The sequenced sample was PBMCs. The receptors originated from a woman in her 30s in good health and CMV-seronegative.

In this sample, this clone turned up a few times. The chain couples TRBV9 to TRBJ1-6; 11 bases are shared with TRBD1. This CDR3 is 16 amino acids long. Germline CDR1 is SGDLS and CDR2 is YYNGEE. Unmatched junction bases numbered 4, after V lost 1 base and J lost 7 bases. CDR3 residues: CASSVKGDRGNSPLHF. CDR3 DNA: TGTGCCAGCAGCGTAAAAGGGGACAGGGGGAATTCACCCCTCCACTTT.

This clone has a handful of counts. The V call is TRBV7-8, the J call TRBJ1-6; the match to TRBD1 covers 7 bases. V shed 6 bases and J 5 bases; nucleotides not matched to a gene: 7. This CDR3 region has 15 residues. The germline V gene encodes CDR1 SGHVS and CDR2 FQNEAQ. CDR3 DNA: TGTGCCAGCAGTTTAAGGGACAGTAATAATTCACCCCTCCACTTT. This gives the protein CASSLRDSNNSPLHF.

This clone appeared a few times. The chain joins TRBV5-4 to TRBJ2-3; 10 nucleotides line up with TRBD2. J lost 5 bases, V lost 3 bases, and 12 bases had no gene match. Germline V gene data show CDR1 as SGHNT and CDR2 as YYREEE (reference sequence). The CDR3 has 17 amino acids. The CDR3: CASSSREAGGRGDTQYF. CDR3 in DNA: TGTGCCAGCAGCTCCCGGGAAGCGGGGGGGCGAGGAGATACGCAGTATTTT.

In its sample, this clone was seen once. V gene TRBV4-2 combines with J gene TRBJ2-2; possible D gene TRBD1, 6 bases. Per germline, CDR1 LGHNA and CDR2 YNFKEQ. Trimming left V 0 bases short and J 0 bases short, with 8 bases between. The CDR3 extends over 16 amino acids. The CDR3 sequence: CASSQEQGANTGELFF. The CDR3 nucleotides read TGTGCCAGCAGCCAAGAACAGGGCGCGAACACCGGGGAGCTGTTTTTT.

This chain links TRBV7-2 with TRBJ1-5, with 7 bases lining up with TRBD1. The CDR3 runs to 14 residues. The V gene end was trimmed by 1 base and the J gene end by 6 bases; junction bases not matched to a gene: 3. From germline, CDR1 is SGHTA and CDR2 FQGNSA. CDR3 DNA sequence: TGTGCCAGCAGCTTAGACAGGGGAAGTCAGCCCCAGCATTTT. Protein product: CASSLDRGSQPQHF.

The chain links TRBV27 to TRBJ1-1; TRBD1 aligns across 9 bases. V lost 6 bases to trimming and J lost 10 bases; unmatched junction nucleotides: 9. The CDR3 is 13 amino acids. The germline CDR1 and CDR2 sequences are MNHEY and SMNVEV (reference sequence). DNA for the CDR3: TGTGCCAGCAGCCCGGACAGGGGACGTCGAGCTTTCTTT. Amino acids: CASSPDRGRRAFF.

This rearrangement joins TRBV5-6 to TRBJ1-1; 8 bases match TRBD1. CDR3 size: 14 residues. Trimming cost V 0 bases and J 9 bases; bases outside gene matches: 7. The germline gives CDR1 SGHDT, CDR2 YYEEEE. CDR3: CASSLAQQGGQAFF. The CDR3 region has the DNA TGTGCCAGCAGCTTGGCGCAACAGGGGGGGCAAGCTTTCTTT. The full variable domain, rest sourced from reference TRBV5-6 and TRBJ1-1, is DAGVTQSPTHLIKTRGQQVTLRCSPKSGHDTVSWYQQALGQGPQFIFQYYEEEERQRGNFPDRFSGHQFPNYSSELNVNALLLGDSALYLCASSLAQQGGQAFFGQGTRLTVV.

The sample holds many counts of this clone. J is TRBJ2-1 and V is TRBV5-6; D gene ambiguous. CDR1 and CDR2 (germline): SGHDT, YYEEEE. This CDR3 contains 14 residues. Trimming took off 4 bases at V and 1 base at J, with 9 bases between the two ends. The CDR3 here is CASSPLRSYNEQFF. Here the CDR3 DNA reads TGTGCCAGCAGCCCCCTGCGATCCTACAATGAGCAGTTCTTC.

The chain couples TRBV9 to TRBJ1-5; D might be TRBD1 (6 bases). V was clipped by 3 bases and J by 3 bases, with 7 bases between them. The CDR3 sequence is 13 residues long. The germline V gene encodes CDR1 SGDLS and CDR2 YYNGEE. The chain's CDR3 is CASSAGVNQPQHF. The CDR3, as DNA: TGTGCCAGCAGCGCAGGGGTCAATCAGCCCCAGCATTTT.

The V call is TRBV2, the J call TRBJ2-1, with 8 nucleotides matching TRBD2. The J segment lost 8 bases and the V segment lost 7 bases, leaving 7 bases of the junction unmatched. CDR1 is SNHLY and CDR2 is FYNNEI in the germline V gene. The CDR3 is made up of 13 amino acids. CDR3 loop: CASKLAALDEQFF. In nucleotides, the CDR3 is TGTGCCAGCAAACTAGCGGCCTTGGATGAGCAGTTCTTC.

V gene TRBV5-4 combines with J gene TRBJ1-2; D unresolved. This CDR3 is 13 amino acids long. The germline V gene encodes CDR1 SGHNT and CDR2 YYREEE (reference sequence). V was pared by 4 bases and J by 2 bases, with 9 bases between. The CDR3 here is CASSPGGNYGYTF. In DNA form, the CDR3 reads TGTGCCAGCAGCCCTGGAGGAAACTATGGCTACACCTTC.

This chain uses TRBV5-6 with TRBJ1-2, with D tentatively TRBD1 (5 bases). Germline V gene data show CDR1 as SGHDT and CDR2 as YYEEEE. The CDR3 has 15 residues. Trimming left V 0 bases short and J 2 bases short, with 11 bases between. The CDR3 DNA reads TGTGCCAGCAGCTTGGACTGGACACAGAACTATGGCTACACCTTC. It translates to CASSLDWTQNYGYTF.

The chain carries TRBV6-5 and TRBJ2-5; the match to TRBD1 covers 9 bases. Judging by the DNA end, TRBJ2-7 fits better; the J call may be wrong. The CDR3 covers 15 residues. The germline V gene encodes CDR1 MNHEY and CDR2 SVGAGI. DNA of the CDR3: TGTGCCAGCAGTTCTCCGGGACAGGGCTCCTACGAGCAGTACTTC. Translation: CASSSPGQGSYEQYF.

This clone was detected only a few times. J is TRBJ1-5 and V is TRBV2, with D maybe TRBD1 (6 bases). Germline V CDR1 and CDR2: SNHLY, FYNNEI. V lost 3 bases to trimming and J lost 6 bases, with 18 bases between them. This CDR3 is 16 amino acids long. The CDR3 protein is CASSEVVQGRGQPQHF. DNA for the CDR3: TGTGCCAGCAGTGAGGTGGTACAGGGAAGGGGTCAGCCCCAGCATTTT.